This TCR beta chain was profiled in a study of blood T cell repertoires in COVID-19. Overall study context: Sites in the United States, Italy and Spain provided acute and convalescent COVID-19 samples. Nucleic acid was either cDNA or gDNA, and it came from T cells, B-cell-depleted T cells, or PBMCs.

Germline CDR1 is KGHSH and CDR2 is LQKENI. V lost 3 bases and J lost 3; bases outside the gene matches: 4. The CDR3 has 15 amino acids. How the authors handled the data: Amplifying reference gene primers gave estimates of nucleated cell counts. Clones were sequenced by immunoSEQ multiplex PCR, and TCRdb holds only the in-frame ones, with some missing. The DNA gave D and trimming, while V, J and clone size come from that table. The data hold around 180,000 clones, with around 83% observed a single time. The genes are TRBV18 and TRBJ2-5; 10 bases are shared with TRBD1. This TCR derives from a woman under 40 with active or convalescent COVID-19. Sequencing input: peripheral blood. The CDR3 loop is CASSPSGQGEETQYF. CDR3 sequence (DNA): TGTGCCAGCTCACCTTCTGGACAGGGGGAAGAGACCCAGTACTTC.